This TCR beta chain was observed in a study of control samples from healthy donors and cancer patients. The CDR3 has 16 residues. Assay used: immunoSEQ multiplex PCR; TCRdb lists only in-frame clones, some missing. The profile covers around 190,000 clones, with 90% appearing a single time and roughly 1.5% taken by the ten largest. A few counts support this clone. The source is a woman between 45 and 60 years old in good health. The chain employs TRBV21-1 and TRBJ2-3; TRBD1 is taken as the D call from the table, unchecked against the DNA. TRBV21-1 is a documented pseudogene. The sequencing input was blood. The CDR3 nucleotides read TGTGCCAGCAGCATTCACGCAGATAACAGCACAGATACGCAGTATTTT. Translating it yields CASSIHADNSTDTQYF.